This TCR beta chain originates from a study of T-cell reconstitution after alpha-beta-depleted transplantation in children. Study findings and constraints: The study traced high day-60 TCRbeta diversity in some patients to surviving recipient T cells and thymic progenitors. Expanded graft clones, several hundred of them, were reportedly the source of alpha-beta T cells about two months after transplant. The main origin of T-cell counts and diversity one year after transplant was newly produced T cells.

The library targeted TCRbeta and was prepared with unique molecular identifiers. Using its own MiXCR run on the PCR reads, TCRdb lists one record per CDR3 protein. The table lists a few hundred thousand distinct CDR3 sequences, 9.5% to 13% of them singletons, with about 8% in the top ten. Many counts were recorded for this clonotype. Its antigen remains unidentified. The sequence was obtained from a boy younger than two with acute myeloid leukemia, due to receive a stem cell transplant. This specimen was PBMCs, taken before TCRalphabeta/CD19-depleted stem cell transplant.

CDR3 region: CSASQPTGDNEQFF. CDR3 nucleotide sequence: TGCAGTGCTAGCCAACCGACAGGGGACAATGAGCAGTTCTTC. This sequence joins TRBV20-1 and TRBJ2-1, with TRBD1 identical over 8 bases. CDR3 length equals 14 residues. The V gene's germline CDR1 is DFQATT and CDR2 SNEGSKA (reference sequence). The junction had 6 bases not matched to a gene; V was cut back by 3 bases and J by 5 bases.